The 32 T cell receptor beta chains given below trace back to one sample, sequenced in a study of blood T cell repertoires in COVID-19. The data were produced by immunoSEQ multiplex PCR, yet TCRdb's version contains in-frame clones alone and is incomplete. Of tens of thousands of clones in the sample, about nine tenths are singletons; the top ten hold about 8.5%. Sequenced material: peripheral blood. These receptors came from a man between 60 and 75 years old with active COVID-19.

V usage is TRBV9 and J usage is TRBJ2-1, with 9 bases that match TRBD2. Germline-derived CDR1 and CDR2 are SGDLS and YYNGEE. CDR3 length equals 15 residues. V lost 0 bases to trimming and J lost 7 bases; unmatched junction nucleotides: 5. The CDR3 DNA reads as TGTGCCAGCAGCGTAGTGGGACTAGCCGGTAATGAGCAGTTCTTC. Protein sequence: CASSVVGLAGNEQFF.

V gene TRBV7-6 combines with J gene TRBJ2-7; 16 nucleotides agree with TRBD2. The CDR3 has 16 residues. V was pared by 6 bases and J by 6 bases, with 8 bases of the junction left unmatched. Germline assignment: CDR1 SGHVS and CDR2 FNYEAQ. CDR3: CASSRTGTSGGVEQYF. As DNA, the CDR3 is TGTGCCAGCAGTCGCACCGGGACTAGCGGGGGGGTCGAGCAGTACTTC.

Comment on this clone: The identical CDR3 is also encoded by other nucleotide sequences in the sample. V is TRBV6-1 and J is TRBJ2-7, with TRBD1 identical over 7 bases. CDR1 and CDR2 from the germline V gene are MNHNS and SASEGT. The length of the CDR3 is 15 residues. Trimming cost V 0 bases and J 0 bases; bases outside gene matches: 2. This CDR3 reads CASSEAGTASYEQYF. CDR3 DNA sequence: TGTGCCAGCAGTGAAGCTGGGACAGCCTCCTACGAGCAGTACTTC.

The chain combines TRBV6-5 with TRBJ1-2, with TRBD1 matching 7 bases. V trimming: 7 bases; J trimming: 2 bases; junction bases outside the gene matches: 10. This CDR3 spans 15 amino acids. CDR1 MNHEY and CDR2 SVGAGI come from the germline V gene. CDR3 protein: CASTLRGQKNYGYTF. The CDR3 nucleotides read TGTGCCAGCACCCTAAGGGGACAGAAGAACTATGGCTACACCTTC.

This chain links TRBV2 with TRBJ2-3; D perhaps matches TRBD2 (5 bases). Germline loops: CDR1 SNHLY, CDR2 FYNNEI. The CDR3 has 14 amino acids. V lost 8 bases and J lost 2, with 14 bases in between. The CDR3 nucleotides read TGTGCCAGCTTATTATCGGGGATCACAGATACGCAGTATTTT. Translating gives CASLLSGITDTQYF.

The J gene is TRBJ2-1, the V gene TRBV6-5, with 11 bases that match TRBD2. The CDR3 is made up of 14 amino acids. CDR1 and CDR2 from the germline V gene are MNHEY and SVGAGI. The ends lost 5 bases at V and 4 bases at J; junction bases unmatched: 1. The CDR3 reads CASSRLAGYNEQFF. The CDR3 DNA reads TGTGCCAGCAGTAGACTAGCGGGGTACAATGAGCAGTTCTTC.

The V and J genes are TRBV10-2 and TRBJ2-3; D may be TRBD2 (6 bases). The CDR3 length is 16 residues. The V end was cut by 4 bases, the J end by 2 bases, with 16 bases between. Germline loops: CDR1 WSHSY, CDR2 SAAADI. CDR3 nucleotides: TGCGCCAGCAGTGGGTATAGCGGAGACGACACAGATACGCAGTATTTT. It is translated as CASSGYSGDDTDTQYF.

The chain links TRBV10-3 to TRBJ2-1, with a tentative D call TRBD2 (6 bases). The CDR3 length is 12 residues. With 2 bases removed from V and 15 bases from J, the gap between germline ends came to 14 bases. Germline CDR1 and CDR2: ENHRY and SYGVKD. CDR3 loop: CAISEPVGGMFF. The CDR3 DNA reads as TGTGCCATCAGTGAGCCGGTAGGAGGGATGTTCTTC.

As to this clone: The junction shows a germline mismatch at one end, possibly a read error. The chain is built from TRBV15 and TRBJ2-3; TRBD1 matches at 7 bases. Germline CDR1 and CDR2: LNHNV and YYDKDF (reference sequence). The CDR3 runs 14 residues. CDR3 DNA: TGTGCCACCAGCCGAGACAGGGTGACAGATACGCAGTATTTT. Translation gives CATSRDRVTDTQYF.

The chain uses TRBV7-9 and TRBJ2-3; 13 nucleotides line up with TRBD2. Per germline, CDR1 SEHNR and CDR2 FQNEAQ (reference sequence). Losses at the gene ends were 5 bases for V and 6 bases for J; bases not matched to a gene: 8. This CDR3 has 16 amino acids. DNA of the CDR3: TGTGCCAGCAGCCGCGGACTAGCGGGAGTTGCGGATACGCAGTATTTT. This gives the protein CASSRGLAGVADTQYF.

The V call is TRBV11-2, the J call TRBJ1-2; TRBD1 matches at 12 bases. Germline values: CDR1 SGHAT, CDR2 FQNNGV. The CDR3 consists of 17 residues. The V gene end was trimmed by 0 bases and the J gene end by 4 bases; junction bases not matched to a gene: 6. The CDR3 nucleotides are TGTGCCAGCAGCTTAGATCCTGGGACAGGGGGCTCCTATGGCTACACCTTC. Protein: CASSLDPGTGGSYGYTF.

The V gene is TRBV4-1, the J gene TRBJ2-3; 8 bases are a match to TRBD1. This CDR3 has 19 amino acids. Germline V gives CDR1 MGHRA, CDR2 YSYEKL. The V and J ends lost 4 bases and 4 bases, in that order; junction bases with no gene match: 19. The CDR3 loop reads CASSPRLETGVVRADTQYF. The CDR3 region has the DNA TGCGCCAGCAGCCCCCGCCTGGAGACAGGGGTGGTTCGGGCAGATACGCAGTATTTT.

This chain uses TRBV5-1 with TRBJ2-7, with 15 bases matching TRBD2. V lost 3 bases to trimming and J lost 0 bases; unmatched junction nucleotides: 4. The CDR3 runs to 17 residues. Germline CDR1 is SGHRS and CDR2 is YFSETQ. CDR3 sequence: CASSWTSGRASSYEQYF. The CDR3 DNA reads TGCGCCAGCAGCTGGACTAGCGGGAGGGCCAGCTCCTACGAGCAGTACTTC.

The V gene is TRBV25-1, the J gene TRBJ1-2; 11 nucleotides match TRBD1. J gave up 4 bases and V 1 base, and 5 bases lay outside the gene matches. CDR3 length: 16 amino acids. CDR1 is MGHDK, CDR2 SYGVNS, per germline. The CDR3: CASSESGTGGAYGYTF. CDR3 coding DNA: TGTGCCAGCAGTGAATCCGGGACAGGGGGAGCCTATGGCTACACCTTC.

The chain links TRBV28 to TRBJ2-7; D is undetermined. Trimming took 6 bases from V and 0 from J, leaving 12 bases between them. The CDR3 covers 14 residues. Germline V gene sequence: CDR1 MDHEN, CDR2 SYDVKM. CDR3 sequence reads: CASSREPSSYEQYF. CDR3 coding DNA: TGTGCCAGCAGCCGAGAACCAAGCTCCTACGAGCAGTACTTC.

This sequence joins TRBV27 and TRBJ2-3, with TRBD1 as a possible D gene (5 bases). V was pared by 9 bases and J by 5 bases, with 12 bases between. The length of the CDR3 is 12 residues. The germline V gene encodes CDR1 MNHEY and CDR2 SMNVEV (reference sequence). The CDR3, as DNA: TGTGCCAGTGGGATAACAGGAGATACGCAGTATTTT. Amino acids: CASGITGDTQYF.

This clone occurred once. This rearrangement joins TRBV2 to TRBJ2-3; 8 positions agree with TRBD1. The CDR3 totals 15 residues. Germline loops: CDR1 SNHLY, CDR2 FYNNEI. The V segment lost 5 bases and the J segment 2 bases; nucleotides outside the gene matches: 6. The CDR3 is CASSTGTGVTDTQYF. Here the CDR3 DNA reads TGTGCCAGCAGTACCGGGACAGGAGTCACAGATACGCAGTATTTT.

The chain links TRBV6-1 to TRBJ2-1; 11 nucleotides agree with TRBD2. The CDR3 has 16 residues. Per the germline V gene, CDR1 is MNHNS and CDR2 is SASEGT. With 4 bases clipped from V and 1 base from J, the junction kept 3 bases outside the gene matches. CDR3 sequence reads: CASSGASGGSYNEQFF. CDR3 sequence (DNA): TGTGCCAGCAGTGGGGCTAGCGGGGGGTCCTACAATGAGCAGTTCTTC.

The chain employs TRBV7-3 and TRBJ2-2, with 11 bases fitting TRBD2. The V and J ends lost 5 bases and 13 bases, in that order; junction bases with no gene match: 9. CDR3 length: 14 residues. CDR1 and CDR2 from the germline V gene are SGHTA and FQGTGA. The CDR3 sequence: CASSTGLAGSALFF. The CDR3 DNA sequence: TGTGCCAGCAGCACAGGACTAGCGGGTAGTGCGCTGTTTTTT.

The chain uses TRBV13 and TRBJ2-3; 8 positions agree with TRBD2. The CDR3 spans 16 residues. The germline V gene encodes CDR1 PRHDT and CDR2 FYEKMQ (reference sequence). Trimming cost V 5 bases and J 0 bases; bases outside gene matches: 7. In DNA form, the CDR3 reads TGTGCCAGCAGCCGCGGACTAGCTGCTAGCACAGATACGCAGTATTTT. Amino acids: CASSRGLAASTDTQYF.

The V gene is TRBV14, the J gene TRBJ2-3, with 9 bases that match TRBD2. The CDR3 has 17 residues. V was clipped by 4 bases and J by 0 bases; unmatched bases: 8. CDR1 and CDR2 (germline): SGHDN, FVKESK. The CDR3 coding sequence is TGTGCCAGCAGCCTCAGTGCGGGAGGGTTTAGCACAGATACGCAGTATTTT. Translated: CASSLSAGGFSTDTQYF.

The rearrangement uses TRBV7-2 and TRBJ1-2, with D tentatively TRBD1 (6 bases). Germline CDR1 reads SGHTA; CDR2 reads FQGNSA. Trimming removed 1 base from V and 4 bases from J, with 13 bases in between. There are 15 residues in the CDR3. CDR3 in amino acids: CASSLEPRGAYGYTF. CDR3 bases: TGTGCCAGCAGCTTAGAGCCCAGGGGTGCCTATGGCTACACCTTC. Combining the CDR3 with reference TRBV7-2 and TRBJ1-2 gives the whole variable domain GAGVSQSPSNKVTEKGKDVELRCDPISGHTALYWYRQSLGQGLEFLIYFQGNSAPDKSGLPSDRFSAERTGGSVSTLTIQRTQQEDSAVYLCASSLEPRGAYGYTFGSGTRLTVV.

The chain couples TRBV12-3 or TRBV12-4 to TRBJ2-3; D gene uncertain. Trimming cost V 3 bases and J 4 bases, with 8 bases left between them. This CDR3 contains 13 residues. CDR3 bases: TGTGCCAGCAGTTTTATGTCCCCAGATACGCAGTATTTT. As protein: CASSFMSPDTQYF.

This clone appeared a few times. V and J are TRBV19 and TRBJ2-5; 7 positions match TRBD1. There are 15 residues in the CDR3. Germline V gives CDR1 LNHDA, CDR2 SQIVND (reference sequence). J gave up 2 bases and V 8 bases, and 11 bases lay outside the gene matches. The CDR3 DNA reads as TGTGCCAGTCACATGACAGGGAAAACGCAAGAGACCCAGTACTTC. This encodes CASHMTGKTQETQYF.

This clone was counted between two and nine times. V usage is TRBV2 and J usage is TRBJ1-5; TRBD1 agrees at 8 bases. The ends lost 5 bases at V and 4 bases at J; junction bases unmatched: 4. The CDR3 contains 14 residues. Germline V gene sequence: CDR1 SNHLY, CDR2 FYNNEI. CDR3 protein: CASSKQGGNQPQHF. The CDR3 bases are TGTGCCAGCAGTAAACAGGGGGGGAATCAGCCCCAGCATTTT.

The chain links TRBV5-1 to TRBJ1-1; weak D call: TRBD1 (6 bases). Germline assignment: CDR1 SGHRS and CDR2 YFSETQ. The CDR3 contains 16 residues. V lost 4 bases and J 1 base, leaving 17 bases between the germline ends. As DNA, the CDR3 is TGCGCCAGCAGCCCCGGTGGGGGGGCGGCGAACACTGAAGCTTTCTTT. Its protein is CASSPGGGAANTEAFF.

The chain uses TRBV9 and TRBJ2-3, with TRBD2 identical over 10 bases. Germline loops: CDR1 SGDLS, CDR2 YYNGEE. The CDR3 consists of 16 residues. V was pared by 4 bases and J by 2 bases, with 7 bases of the junction left unmatched. The CDR3 protein is CASSPRTSGATDTQYF. The CDR3 DNA reads TGTGCCAGCAGCCCCCGGACTAGCGGTGCCACAGATACGCAGTATTTT.

V gene TRBV7-3 combines with J gene TRBJ2-3, with 9 bases identical to TRBD2. Unmatched junction bases numbered 5, after V lost 2 bases and J lost 5 bases. The CDR3 sequence is 15 residues long. Germline values: CDR1 SGHTA, CDR2 FQGTGA. The CDR3 coding sequence is TGTGCCAGCAGCTTAGGCGGGAGGGCAATAGATACGCAGTATTTT. Translated, it gives CASSLGGRAIDTQYF.

V is TRBV12-3 or TRBV12-4 and J is TRBJ2-3, with D unresolved. With 3 bases removed from V and 1 base from J, the gap between germline ends came to 5 bases. The CDR3 length is 13 residues. CDR3 bases: TGTGCCAGCAGTTTCGGTGGCACAGATACGCAGTATTTT. Translation: CASSFGGTDTQYF.

This rearrangement joins TRBV6-2 or TRBV6-3 to TRBJ2-7; 8 positions match TRBD2. The germline gives CDR1 MNHEY, CDR2 SVGEGT. V was clipped by 6 bases and J by 0 bases; unmatched bases: 4. The CDR3 is 14 residues long. This CDR3 is CASSLSGSSYEQYF. The CDR3 bases are TGTGCCAGCAGCTTGAGCGGGAGCTCCTACGAGCAGTACTTC.

This clone has a handful of counts. CDR3 sequence: CASSEARRVYGYTF. The CDR3 bases are TGTGCCAGCAGTGAAGCGAGGAGGGTCTATGGCTACACCTTC. J is TRBJ1-2 and V is TRBV2; D not resolved. The CDR3 has 14 amino acids. Germline V gene lookup returns CDR1 SNHLY and CDR2 FYNNEI. The V gene lost 0 bases and the J gene lost 4 bases, with 9 bases spanning the gap. The variable domain in full, completed from reference TRBV2 and TRBJ1-2, reads EPEVTQTPSHQVTQMGQEVILRCVPISNHLYFYWYRQILGQKVEFLVSFYNNEISEKSEIFDDQFSVERPDGSNFTLKIRSTKLEDSAMYFCASSEARRVYGYTFGSGTRLTVV.

This clone was seen just once. The J gene is TRBJ2-3, the V gene TRBV7-8, with 15 bases that match TRBD2. The CDR3 is 18 residues long. Germline CDR1 and CDR2: SGHVS and FQNEAQ. Unmatched junction bases numbered 4, after V lost 3 bases and J lost 0 bases. CDR3 amino acids: CASSLGLAGGPSTDTQYF. DNA for the CDR3: TGTGCCAGCAGCTTGGGACTAGCGGGAGGACCTAGCACAGATACGCAGTATTTT.